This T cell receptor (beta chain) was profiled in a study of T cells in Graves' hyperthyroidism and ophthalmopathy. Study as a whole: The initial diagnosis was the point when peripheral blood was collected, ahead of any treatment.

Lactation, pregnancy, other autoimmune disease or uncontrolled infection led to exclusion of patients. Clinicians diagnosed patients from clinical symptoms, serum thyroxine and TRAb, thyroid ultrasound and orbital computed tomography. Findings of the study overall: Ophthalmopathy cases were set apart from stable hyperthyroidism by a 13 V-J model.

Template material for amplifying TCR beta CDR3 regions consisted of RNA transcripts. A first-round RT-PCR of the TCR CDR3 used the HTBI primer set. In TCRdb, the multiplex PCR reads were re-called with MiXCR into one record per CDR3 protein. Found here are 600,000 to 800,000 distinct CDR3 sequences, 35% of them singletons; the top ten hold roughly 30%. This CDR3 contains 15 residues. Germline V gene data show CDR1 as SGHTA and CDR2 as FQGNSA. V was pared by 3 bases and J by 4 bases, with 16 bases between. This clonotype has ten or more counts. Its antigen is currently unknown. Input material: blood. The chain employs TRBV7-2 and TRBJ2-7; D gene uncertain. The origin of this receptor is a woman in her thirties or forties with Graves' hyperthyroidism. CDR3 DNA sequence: TGTGCCAGCAGCTTCGGGTTTGTGATCCCGTACGAGCAGTACTTC. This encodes CASSFGFVIPYEQYF. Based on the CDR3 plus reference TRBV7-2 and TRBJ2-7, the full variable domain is GAGVSQSPSNKVTEKGKDVELRCDPISGHTALYWYRQSLGQGLEFLIYFQGNSAPDKSGLPSDRFSAERTGGSVSTLTIQRTQQEDSAVYLCASSFGFVIPYEQYFGPGTRLTVT.